A selection of T cell receptor beta chains follows, all from one sample in a study of metastatic and nonmetastatic thyroid tumors. TCRdb redid the clone calls on the PCR reads using MiXCR. Among 20,000 to 25,000 clones listed, about 12% were seen once. Specimen: blood. The receptors come from a female donor with papillary thyroid cancer or a benign thyroid nodule (not recorded which). Some clones in this sample may be carry-over from other donors' samples. The CDR3 runs from the conserved cysteine through the conserved F or W. The D gene is left open where the match is weak. Clone sizes are given selectively: once, few, many, or a class where the clone is expanded.

clone_size	v_call	j_call	d_call	cdr3_nt	cdr3_aa
few	TRBV6-1	TRBJ2-3	NA	TGTGCCAGCAGCGAAGGACAGTCTAGCACAGATACGCAGTATTTT	CASSEGQSSTDTQYF
many	TRBV18	TRBJ1-4	NA	TGTGCCAGCTCACCGGACAGTACAACTAATGAAAAACTGTTTTTT	CASSPDSTTNEKLFF
many	TRBV7-2	TRBJ2-5	NA	TGTGCCAGCAGCACTACTAGGAGCCAAGAGACCCAGTACTTC	CASSTTRSQETQYF
many	TRBV7-9	TRBJ2-3	NA	TGTGCCAGCAGATCTGGACCAGATACGCAGTATTTT	CASRSGPDTQYF
many	TRBV30	TRBJ2-7	NA	TGTGCCTGGGACGAGGGGGGCAGGGGGATTTACGAGCAGTACTTC	CAWDEGGRGIYEQYF
many	TRBV5-1	TRBJ1-3	NA	TGCGCCAGCAGCTGGATGGGCGTTTCTGGAAACACCATATATTTT	CASSWMGVSGNTIYF
NA	TRBV4-2	TRBJ2-1	TRBD2	TGTGCCAGCAGCCATGCGGGACTAGCGGGAGAATACTTCTTC	CASSHAGLAGEYFF
NA	TRBV12-5	TRBJ1-6	NA	TGTGCTAGTGGTTTGGTTTGGTATAATTCTCCCCTCCACTTT	CASGLVWYNSPLHF
many	TRBV28	TRBJ2-2	NA	TGTGCCAGCAGTTTAAAACAAAACACCGGGGAGCTGTTTTTT	CASSLKQNTGELFF
NA	TRBV10-2	TRBJ1-2	TRBD1	TGCGCCAGCAGTGGAAGCACAGGGGGAATCTATGGCTACACCTTC	CASSGSTGGIYGYTF
many	TRBV11-3	TRBJ1-6	NA	TGTGCCAGCAGCTTAGGAGGCCCAGGGGTTTCACCCCTCCACTTT	CASSLGGPGVSPLHF
many	TRBV6-1	TRBJ2-4	NA	TGTGCCAGCAATTTACCACGCAAAAACATTCAGTACTTC	CASNLPRKNIQYF
many	TRBV28	TRBJ2-7	NA	TGTGCCAGCAGTTTTATCCCCAGGAGATCCGAGCAGTACTTC	CASSFIPRRSEQYF
few	TRBV6-1	TRBJ2-1	TRBD1	TGTGCCAGCAGTCGGACAGGGGTGTACAATGAGCAGTTCTTC	CASSRTGVYNEQFF
NA	TRBV11-1	TRBJ2-5	NA	TGTGCCAACAGCTTTTGTGGTGCCTCCGACTTCGTGGCCCAGTACTTC	CANSFCGASDFVAQYF
NA	TRBV7-9	TRBJ2-5	TRBD2	TGTGCCAGCAGCTTTCCGGTCCGCCTAGCGGGAGAAGAGACCCAGTACTTC	CASSFPVRLAGEETQYF
many	TRBV10-2	TRBJ2-2	NA	TGCGCCAGCAGTGACTTATGGGCGCGGGACGTGATTACCGGGGGGCTGTTTTTT	CASSDLWARDVITGGLFF
many	TRBV20-1	TRBJ2-7	NA	TGCAGTGCTAGTAGCATAAAGCTCTACGAGCAGTACTTC	CSASSIKLYEQYF
many	TRBV7-8	TRBJ2-7	NA	TGTGCCAGCAGCTTCGCCGGGACAACTTACGAGCAGTACTTC	CASSFAGTTYEQYF
NA	TRBV20-1	TRBJ2-7	NA	TGCAGTGCTAGAAGGTGGGATGGGCAGTACTTC	CSARRWDGQYF
many	TRBV12-3/TRBV12-4	TRBJ2-2	TRBD1	TGTGCCAGCAGCACAGGGGCCACCGGGGAGCTGTTTTTT	CASSTGATGELFF
once	TRBV12-3/TRBV12-4	TRBJ2-5	TRBD2	TGTGCCATCTCCCTTGGACTAGCGGGAGTAGAGACCCAGTACTTC	CAISLGLAGVETQYF
many	TRBV29-1	TRBJ2-7	NA	TGCAGCGTCGGGGGAACTCGGACCGATAACTACGAGCAGTACTTC	CSVGGTRTDNYEQYF
NA	TRBV7-9	TRBJ2-2	TRBD1	TGTGCCAGCAGCTTGGGACAGGGGTTCGGGGAGCTGTTTTTT	CASSLGQGFGELFF
many	TRBV4-1	TRBJ1-1	NA	TGCGCCAGCAGCCAAGATCCCCACTTCACCCGCACCGAGATGAGAGCTTTCTTT	CASSQDPHFTRTEMRAFF
NA	TRBV6-1	TRBJ2-4	TRBD2	TGTGCCAGCAGTGAAGTAGCGGGGCCCAAAAACATTCAGTACTTC	CASSEVAGPKNIQYF
many	TRBV30	TRBJ2-1	NA	TGTGCCTGGAGGAGGGTAGCGGCCTACAATGAGCAGTTCTTC	CAWRRVAAYNEQFF
NA	TRBV19	TRBJ2-7	NA	TGTGCCACTACGGTCAGCTTGAATTCCTACGAGCAGTACTTC	CATTVSLNSYEQYF
medium-sized	TRBV6-6	TRBJ2-7	NA	TGTGCCAGCAGTTACTCGATCTCCGGCAGGGGTTACGAGCAGTACTTC	CASSYSISGRGYEQYF
medium-sized	TRBV29-1	TRBJ2-1	NA	TGCAGCGCCACCCAGCATGAGCAGTTCTTC	CSATQHEQFF
many	TRBV15	TRBJ2-4	TRBD2	TGTGCCACCAGCAGAGAAGTCGGGGGGGGGGCCAAAAACATTCAGTACTTC	CATSREVGGGAKNIQYF
medium-sized	TRBV11-3	TRBJ2-3	TRBD2	TGTGCCAGCAGTCGGACCGGGACTAGTTCCAGTAGCACAGATACGCAGTATTTT	CASSRTGTSSSSTDTQYF
few	TRBV7-9	TRBJ2-5	TRBD1	TGTGCCAGCACTAGGACAGGGAAATCGGAGACCCAGTACTTC	CASTRTGKSETQYF
few	TRBV19	TRBJ1-1	TRBD1	TGTGCCAGTAGAAACAGGGGGGCCAACACTGAAGCTCTCTTT	CASRNRGANTEALF
many	TRBV11-1	TRBJ2-5	TRBD1	TGCGCCAGCAGCTTAGGGACAGGGCGAGAGACCCAGTACTTC	CASSLGTGRETQYF
many	TRBV20-1	TRBJ1-1	TRBD1	TGCAGTGCGGTCGACAGGGGGCCTACTGAAGCTTTCTTT	CSAVDRGPTEAFF
many	TRBV6-1	TRBJ2-2	NA	TGTGCCAGCATAAAAAGCGGGTCGAACACCGGGGAGCTGTTTTTT	CASIKSGSNTGELFF
many	TRBV20-1	TRBJ1-1	NA	TGCAGTGCTAGTGGGGGTCGAGACACTGAAGCTTTCTTT	CSASGGRDTEAFF
medium-sized	TRBV6-1	TRBJ2-6	TRBD2	TGTGCCAGCCGGGGGGGGTCTGGGGCCAACGTCCTGACTTTC	CASRGGSGANVLTF
NA	TRBV7-6	TRBJ2-3	TRBD2	TGTGCCAGCACGGGACTAGCGGGAGACCTTCCCACGGATACGCAGTATTTT	CASTGLAGDLPTDTQYF
NA	TRBV29-1	TRBJ2-1	NA	TGCAGCGTTACCGACAGCTCCAAGAAAGAGCAGTTCTTC	CSVTDSSKKEQFF
few	TRBV28	TRBJ1-4	NA	TGTGCCAGCGGGGAGGGGGGAGCTAATGAAAAACTGTTTTTT	CASGEGGANEKLFF
many	TRBV2	TRBJ1-2	NA	TGTGCCAGCAGTGCAGGGACTAACTATGGCTACACCTTC	CASSAGTNYGYTF
many	TRBV10-2	TRBJ1-2	NA	TGCGCCAGCAGTGAGGGCAGCCCTCGAGGCTACACCTTC	CASSEGSPRGYTF
many	TRBV9	TRBJ2-3	TRBD2	TGTGCCAGCAGCGCTCGACTAGCGGGGGGGAACACAGATACGCAGTATTTT	CASSARLAGGNTDTQYF
medium-sized	TRBV7-2	TRBJ2-7	TRBD2	TGTGCCAGCAGCATTGGGCCCGGGGCGGGAGGGTCCTACGAGCAGTACTTC	CASSIGPGAGGSYEQYF
many	TRBV6-2/TRBV6-3	TRBJ2-7	TRBD2	TGTGCCAGCATTCGGAGGGCGGGGGGTTACGAGCAGTACTTC	CASIRRAGGYEQYF
many	TRBV6-2/TRBV6-3	TRBJ2-2	NA	TGTGCCAGCAGCCGCGGACAGACGAACACCGGGGAGCTGTTTTTT	CASSRGQTNTGELFF
many	TRBV28	TRBJ1-6	NA	TGTGCCAGCAGCAGCGTTGGGCTTGCCTCACCCCTCCACTTT	CASSSVGLASPLHF
many	TRBV7-9	TRBJ2-5	NA	TGTGCCAGCAGCTCCGGACTCTACCAAGAGACCCAGTACTTC	CASSSGLYQETQYF
many	TRBV6-6	TRBJ2-7	NA	TGTGCCAGCAGTTACCCACAGACAGCGTTAAGTAGGAGGCAGTACTTC	CASSYPQTALSRRQYF
many	TRBV2	TRBJ1-5	NA	TGTGCCAGCACCGCGGAAAGTAGCAATCAGCCCCAGCATTTT	CASTAESSNQPQHF
many	TRBV7-3	TRBJ2-1	TRBD2	TGTGCCAGCAGCTCTAAAGTGGGACTAGCGGCCGCAAATGAGCAGTTCTTC	CASSSKVGLAAANEQFF
many	TRBV19	TRBJ2-7	NA	TGTGCCAGTAGTATAAATTCCTGGGACTGGAATTACGAGCAGTACTTC	CASSINSWDWNYEQYF